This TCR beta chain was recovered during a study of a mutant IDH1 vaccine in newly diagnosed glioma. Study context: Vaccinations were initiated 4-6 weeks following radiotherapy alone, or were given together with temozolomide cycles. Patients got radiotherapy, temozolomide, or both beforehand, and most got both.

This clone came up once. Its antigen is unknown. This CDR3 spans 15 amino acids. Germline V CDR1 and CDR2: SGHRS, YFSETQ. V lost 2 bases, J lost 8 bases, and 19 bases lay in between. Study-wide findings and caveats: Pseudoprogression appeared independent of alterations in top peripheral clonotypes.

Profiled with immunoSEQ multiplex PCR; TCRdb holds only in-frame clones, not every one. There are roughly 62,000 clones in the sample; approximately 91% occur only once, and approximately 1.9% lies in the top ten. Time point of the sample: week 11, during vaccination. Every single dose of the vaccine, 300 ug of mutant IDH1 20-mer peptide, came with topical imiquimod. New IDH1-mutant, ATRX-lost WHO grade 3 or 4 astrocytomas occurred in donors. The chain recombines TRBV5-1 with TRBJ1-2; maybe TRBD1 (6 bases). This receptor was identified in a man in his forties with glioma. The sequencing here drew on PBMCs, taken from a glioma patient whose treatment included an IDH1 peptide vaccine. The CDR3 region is CASSLDGQLTRGYTF. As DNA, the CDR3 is TGCGCCAGCAGCTTAGATGGACAGCTAACGAGAGGCTACACCTTC. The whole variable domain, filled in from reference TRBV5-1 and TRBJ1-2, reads KAGVTQTPRYLIKTRGQQVTLSCSPISGHRSVSWYQQTPGQGLQFLFEYFSETQRNKGNFPGRFSGRQFSNSRSEMNVSTLELGDSALYLCASSLDGQLTRGYTFGSGTRLTVV.